What follows describes a single T cell receptor (beta chain). The antigen remains unidentified. UMIs and a universal primer site were added when TCR cDNA was made by 5'RACE template switching. TCRdb processed the 5' RACE reads anew with MiXCR; each CDR3 protein has one entry. The table records some 300,000 distinct CDR3 sequences, around 4% of them present only once. The data derive from a study of T cells after yellow fever vaccination. Study in general: Those fractions that held only low numbers of cells were prepared using the SMART-Seq v4 Ultra Low Input RNA kit. Study-level results: A secondary response was less intense yet reached its peak sooner, at day 5 versus 15.

Germline loops: CDR1 SGHRS, CDR2 YFSETQ. The CDR3 contains 14 residues. The V end was cut by 7 bases, the J end by 1 base, with 14 bases between. The genes are TRBV5-1 and TRBJ1-1; tentative D call: TRBD1 (6 bases). The material was PBMCs, obtained on the day of the yellow fever booster vaccination. The sequence derives from a man aged 18-30 years who received the YFV17D yellow fever vaccine. This CDR3 reads CASRYREGNTEAFF. In DNA form, the CDR3 reads TGCGCCAGCCGTTACAGGGAGGGGAACACTGAAGCTTTCTTT.